A selection of T cell receptor beta chains follows, all from one sample in a study of sequential checkpoint blockade in melanoma. Here immunoSEQ multiplex PCR was the method, and the copy in TCRdb shows in-frame clones only, minus some. The sample has about 18,000 clones, 73% seen once. The sequences come from tumor tissue (inferred from file names), collected from a patient given nivolumab and ipilimumab in sequence. The source is a human donor with melanoma. The CDR3 runs from the conserved cysteine through the conserved F or W. D genes are given only for firm matches. Part of the rows lack a size; the others show once, few, many or a class for expanded clones.

abundance	v_gene	j_gene	len	d_gene	CDR3nt	CDR3aa
once	TRBV4-1	TRBJ2-7	14	-	TGCGCCAGCAGCCAAGAAGTACAGCTGGACGAGCAGTACTTC	CASSQEVQLDEQYF
-	TRBV18	TRBJ1-4	16	TRBD1	TGTGCCAGCTCACAAACAGGGGTGGCAACTAATGAAAAACTGTTTTTT	CASSQTGVATNEKLFF
-	TRBV5-2	TRBJ2-5	13	-	TGTGCCAGCAGCTTAGCGCACCAAGAGACCCAGTACTTC	CASSLAHQETQYF
-	TRBV19	TRBJ1-5	17	-	TGTGCCAGTAGTATAGATAAGCCGAGATTAAGCAATCAGCCCCAGCATTTT	CASSIDKPRLSNQPQHF
-	TRBV8-2	TRBJ1-1	13	-	TGTGCCAGCAGTTGGGCACAGAACACTGAAGCTTTCTTT	CASSWAQNTEAFF
few	TRBV9	TRBJ1-4	14	TRBD1	TGTGCCAGCTGGGGTTCGGACAGGGGTGAAAAACTGTTTTTT	CASWGSDRGEKLFF
-	TRBV30	TRBJ1-6	14	TRBD1	TGTGCCTGGAATCGCAGGGGGTTTAATTCACCCCTCCACTTT	CAWNRRGFNSPLHF
few	TRBV15	TRBJ1-1	14	TRBD1	TGTGCCACCAGCGAAGGGACAGGGGGGAATGAAGCTTTCTTT	CATSEGTGGNEAFF
-	TRBV6-8	TRBJ1-1	12	-	TGTGCCAGCAAGATCGGGTCCCCTGAAGCTTTCTTT	CASKIGSPEAFF
-	TRBV5-8	TRBJ1-5	13	TRBD1	TGTGCCAGCAGCGGAGACAGGGATCAGCCCCAGCATTTT	CASSGDRDQPQHF
few	TRBV11-3	TRBJ2-2	14	-	TGTGCCAGCAGCTTGGGTGGCAGCACCGGGGAGCTGTTTTTT	CASSLGGSTGELFF
-	TRBV19	TRBJ1-6	13	-	TGTGCCAGTAGTATAGATCCAAATTCACCCCTCCACTTT	CASSIDPNSPLHF
-	TRBV19	TRBJ2-2	15	-	TGTGCCAGTAGCCCGGGGACAACGAACACCGGGGAGCTGTTTTTT	CASSPGTTNTGELFF
-	TRBV5-1	TRBJ2-3	15	TRBD2	TGCGCCAGCAGCGGGGGACTAGCGGGCGCAGATACGCAGTATTTT	CASSGGLAGADTQYF
-	TRBV23-1	TRBJ1-3	13	-	TGCGCCAGCAGCTTAGGGACTGGAAACACCATATATTTT	CASSLGTGNTIYF
-	TRBV2	TRBJ2-1	15	-	TGTGCCAGCAGCCTAGATACCCCCCCCCGGGGTGAGCAGTTCTTC	CASSLDTPPRGEQFF
many	TRBV7-4	TRBJ1-1	13	-	TGTGCCAGCAGCCTCGGTAGTGGCACTGAAGCTTTCTTT	CASSLGSGTEAFF
-	TRBV6-8	TRBJ2-3	14	-	TGTGCCAGCAGTGACGGAGGCCCCACAGATACGCAGTATTTT	CASSDGGPTDTQYF
-	TRBV1	TRBJ1-1	16	-	TGCGCCAGCAGCCATACAGAAAGGAGGGCGAACACTGAAGCTTTCTTT	CASSHTERRANTEAFF
-	TRBV25-1	TRBJ1-2	13	-	TGTGCCAGCAGTGAGGGGGGAAACTATGGCTACACCTTC	CASSEGGNYGYTF
-	TRBV11-1	TRBJ2-7	15	TRBD1	TGTGCCAGCAGCCCCTTGACAGGGCGCCCCTACGAGCAGTACTTC	CASSPLTGRPYEQYF
-	TRBV11-3	TRBJ1-5	16	-	TGTGCCAGCAGCTTGGGTCAAGGCCCTAGCAATCAGCCCCAGCATTTT	CASSLGQGPSNQPQHF
-	TRBV9	TRBJ2-1	16	TRBD2	TGTGCCAGCACCGAGGGCGGGGGGGCCGCCTACAATGAGCAGTTCTTC	CASTEGGGAAYNEQFF
-	TRBV30	TRBJ2-5	17	-	TGTGCCTGGAGTGTCAGATGGGCCTCCCAGGGTGGAGAGACCCAGTACTTC	CAWSVRWASQGGETQYF
-	TRBV19	TRBJ2-7	13	TRBD2	TGTGCCACCGGACCGGGACTAGGGTACGAGCAGTACTTC	CATGPGLGYEQYF
-	TRBV29-1	TRBJ2-5	12	-	TGCAGCGTTGTAGTCAGGGCACGGACCCAGTACTTC	CSVVVRARTQYF
-	TRBV18	TRBJ2-3	13	-	TGTGCCACCCGAGGAGGTCAAACAGATACGCAGTATTTT	CATRGGQTDTQYF
-	TRBV28	TRBJ2-7	12	-	TGTGCCAGCAGCTTTGGAGACTACGAGCAGTACTTC	CASSFGDYEQYF
-	TRBV7-5	TRBJ2-3	14	-	TGTGCCAGCAGCTTAGATACTAGCACAGATACGCAGTATTTT	CASSLDTSTDTQYF
few	TRBV6-7	TRBJ1-3	14	-	TGTGCCAGCACCGCGGACTACTCTGGAAACACCATATATTTT	CASTADYSGNTIYF
-	TRBV7-1	TRBJ1-5	15	TRBD1	TGTGCCAGCAGGCCACAGGGGGCTGGGGGTCAGCCCCAGCATTTT	CASRPQGAGGQPQHF
-	TRBV19	TRBJ1-5	13	TRBD1	TGTGCCAGTAGTAACACAGGGGTGGAGGTTAGGGATTTT	CASSNTGVEVRDF
-	TRBV18	TRBJ2-7	14	-	TGTGCCAGCTCACCAGAAGGACAGAAGGGCGAGCAGTACTTC	CASSPEGQKGEQYF
-	TRBV7-2	TRBJ2-7	13	TRBD2	TGTGCCAGCAGCCCCTCGGGGGGATTGGGGCAGTACTTC	CASSPSGGLGQYF
few	TRBV7-8	TRBJ1-1	13	TRBD1	TGTGCCAGCAGCCTAACCTCGACAGGGGGAGCTTTCTTT	CASSLTSTGGAFF
few	TRBV18	TRBJ2-3	13	-	TGTGCCAGCTCACCCCTTCCCGACGATACGCAGTATTTT	CASSPLPDDTQYF
-	TRBV28	TRBJ2-5	15	-	TGTGCCAGCAGTTTACCAGCAGCCCACCAAGAGACCCAGTACTTC	CASSLPAAHQETQYF
-	TRBV6-9	TRBJ1-1	11	-	TGTGCCAGCATTTGGGGGGGAGAAGCTTTCTTT	CASIWGGEAFF
few	TRBV6-8	TRBJ1-1	14	-	TGTGCCAGCAGTTACGACATCTGGGGAAGCGAAGCTTTCTTT	CASSYDIWGSEAFF
-	TRBV30	TRBJ2-5	14	-	TGTGCCTGGAGTGAAACCCCTTCCAGAGAGACCCAGTACTTC	CAWSETPSRETQYF
-	TRBV9	TRBJ1-1	15	-	TGTGCCAGCAGGGAATACCGGGGGCAGAACACTGAAGCTTTCTTT	CASREYRGQNTEAFF
few	TRBV5-4	TRBJ2-7	15	TRBD1	TGTGCCAGCAGCCAAAATCAGGGGGCCCGAGGGGAGCAGTACTTC	CASSQNQGARGEQYF
few	TRBV6-8	TRBJ2-3	15	-	TGTGTTGGGGGCAGCTCGACTCAGAAAGTGGATACGCAGTATTTT	CVGGSSTQKVDTQYF
-	TRBV28	TRBJ1-5	14	TRBD1	TGTGCCAGTGGGGGACAGCGTAGCAATCAGCCCCAGCATTTT	CASGGQRSNQPQHF
-	TRBV10-1	TRBJ2-7	14	TRBD1	TGCGCCAGCAAGGAGGACAGGGGGTCTAACGAGCAGTACTTC	CASKEDRGSNEQYF
once	TRBV5-1	TRBJ1-4	14	-	TGCGCCAGCAGACGGGGCAGAACTAATGAAAAACTGTTTTTT	CASRRGRTNEKLFF
-	TRBV11-3	TRBJ2-7	15	-	TGTGCCAGCAGGAGACACCGGGACGGAACCTACGAGCAGTACTTC	CASRRHRDGTYEQYF
once	TRBV19	TRBJ2-1	18	TRBD2	TGTGCCAGTAGTATAGGACTAGCGGGAGGAAGCCCCTACAATGAGCAGTTCTTC	CASSIGLAGGSPYNEQFF
-	TRBV6-1	TRBJ1-1	22	-	TGTGCCAGCAGTGAAGCGCTTCTCGAGACAGGTACTGTTTCTGAATTACCTCCTGTAGCTTTCTTT	CASSEALLETGTVSELPPVAFF
-	TRBV27	TRBJ2-1	15	TRBD2	TGTGCCACCAGCCGACCGGCTAGCGGGAGCCCCGAGCAGTTCTTC	CATSRPASGSPEQFF
-	TRBV5-1	TRBJ1-5	15	TRBD1	TGCGCCAGCAGCAACCAGACAGGGAGAGGTCAGCCCCAGCATTTT	CASSNQTGRGQPQHF
-	TRBV25-1	TRBJ1-5	14	-	TGTGCCAGCAGCGACGGACAACCCAATCAGCCCCAGCATTTT	CASSDGQPNQPQHF
-	TRBV14	TRBJ2-2	14	-	TGTGCCAGCAGCGGGCAAATTGGAACCGGGGAGCTGTTTTTT	CASSGQIGTGELFF